These T cell receptor beta chains were read from a single sample in a study of OX40 agonist ivuxolimab in advanced cancers. The method was immunoSEQ multiplex PCR; TCRdb's version includes in-frame clones alone and lacks a portion of them. This table has 60,000 to 100,000 clones, 94% appearing once. Material: CD4+ or CD8+ T cells sorted from blood, obtained in a trial of the OX40 agonist ivuxolimab. Source of these receptors: an adult with an advanced solid tumor such as melanoma, head and neck, liver or kidney cancer. The CDR3 runs from the conserved cysteine through the conserved F or W. The D gene is left open where the match is weak. Clone size is given for some rows only: seen once, a few or many times, or a class if the clone is expanded.

abundance	d_gene	v_gene	j_gene	CDR3aa	CDR3nt
once	TRBD2	TRBV29-1	TRBJ2-7	CSVEAGGDYEQYF	TGCAGCGTTGAAGCGGGAGGAGACTACGAGCAGTACTTC
-	-	TRBV14	TRBJ1-1	CASSSDGLMNTEAFF	TGTGCCAGCAGCTCCGACGGCCTCATGAACACTGAAGCTTTCTTT
-	TRBD2	TRBV28	TRBJ2-5	CASSAPGLAVAGTQYF	TGTGCCAGCAGCGCTCCGGGACTAGCGGTCGCGGGGACCCAGTACTTC
-	-	TRBV7-9	TRBJ2-7	CASSLDGSLDEQYF	TGTGCCAGCAGCTTAGACGGCAGCCTGGACGAGCAGTACTTC
-	TRBD1	TRBV6-5	TRBJ1-4	CASRDRENEKLFF	TGTGCCAGCAGGGACAGGGAGAATGAAAAACTGTTTTTT
-	-	TRBV6-6	TRBJ1-5	CASSYIRDSNQPQHF	TGTGCCAGCAGTTACATCCGGGACTCCAATCAGCCCCAGCATTTT
-	-	TRBV7-6	TRBJ1-1	CASSLESSGYPAFF	TGTGCCAGCAGCTTAGAGTCGTCGGGATACCCCGCTTTCTTT
-	-	TRBV5-4	TRBJ2-7	CASSDDSLQGKYEQYF	TGTGCCAGCAGCGACGACAGTCTTCAAGGGAAGTACGAGCAGTACTTC
-	TRBD1	TRBV9	TRBJ2-1	CASSPRDRTYNEQFF	TGTGCCAGCAGCCCTCGGGACAGGACCTACAATGAGCAGTTCTTC
-	-	TRBV5-5	TRBJ1-5	CASSLLPSNQPQHF	TGTGCCAGCAGCTTGTTACCTAGCAATCAGCCCCAGCATTTT
-	TRBD1	TRBV27	TRBJ2-3	CASSLTGGGRDTQYF	TGTGCCAGCAGTTTGACAGGGGGCGGGAGAGATACGCAGTATTTT
-	TRBD1	TRBV9	TRBJ2-7	CASSSGTGFSYEQYF	TGTGCCAGCAGCTCTGGGACAGGCTTTTCCTACGAGCAGTACTTC
-	-	TRBV19	TRBJ1-3	CASSMLQSSQPGNTIYF	TGTGCCAGTAGTATGTTGCAGTCCTCCCAACCTGGAAACACCATATATTTT
-	-	TRBV27	TRBJ2-7	CASSWRVGNEQYF	TGTGCCAGCAGTTGGCGGGTCGGGAACGAGCAGTACTTC
-	-	TRBV5-1	TRBJ2-7	CASSAGREPYEQYF	TGCGCCAGCAGCGCCGGACGGGAACCCTACGAGCAGTACTTC
-	TRBD2	TRBV5-1	TRBJ2-3	CASSPGLAGPTSTDTQYF	TGCGCCAGCAGCCCCGGACTAGCGGGCCCCACTAGCACAGATACGCAGTATTTT
-	-	TRBV18	TRBJ1-4	CASSPQGQEAEKLFF	TGTGCCAGCTCACCACAAGGGCAGGAGGCCGAAAAACTGTTTTTT
few	-	TRBV27	TRBJ1-1	CASSLGNMNTEAFF	TGTGCCAGCAGTTTGGGGAATATGAACACTGAAGCTTTCTTT
-	TRBD1	TRBV7-9	TRBJ2-5	CASSPDRGALETQYF	TGTGCCAGCAGCCCCGACAGGGGGGCTTTGGAGACCCAGTACTTC
-	-	TRBV4-1	TRBJ2-5	CASSPGAVGSEEETQYF	TGCGCCAGCAGCCCGGGGGCCGTCGGGTCGGAGGAAGAGACCCAGTACTTC
-	TRBD1	TRBV6-5	TRBJ2-7	CASRVPGQGAEEQYF	TGTGCCAGCAGGGTCCCGGGACAGGGGGCTGAAGAGCAGTACTTC
-	-	TRBV7-9	TRBJ1-1	CASSLGSPNTEAFF	TGTGCCAGCAGCTTAGGGTCCCCGAACACTGAAGCTTTCTTT
-	-	TRBV14	TRBJ1-2	CASSQLMNYGYTF	TGTGCCAGCAGCCAACTGATGAACTATGGCTACACCTTC
-	-	TRBV10-1	TRBJ2-7	CASATDGYANEQYF	TGCGCCAGCGCAACAGACGGTTACGCGAACGAGCAGTACTTC
-	-	TRBV6-6	TRBJ2-1	CASSYSGINEQFF	TGTGCCAGCAGTTACTCGGGGATCAATGAGCAGTTCTTC
-	TRBD1	TRBV11-1	TRBJ2-7	CASSSPGQGNYEQYF	TGTGCCAGCAGCTCCCCGGGACAGGGTAACTACGAGCAGTACTTC
-	TRBD1	TRBV7-6	TRBJ1-3	CASSFGQGDNTIYF	TGTGCCAGCAGCTTCGGGCAGGGGGACAACACCATATATTTT
few	-	TRBV19	TRBJ1-1	CASSIGPIANTEAFF	TGTGCCAGTAGTATAGGACCGATAGCAAACACTGAAGCTTTCTTT